This TCR beta chain was recorded in a study of cytomegalovirus exposure and HLA in healthy donors. Study-wide background: Early released data comprised tens of millions of unique TCRs from HLA-typed donors.

A remark on this clone: Its matching antigen is unknown.

The PCR employed 60 Vbeta primers together with 13 Jbeta primers. Data came from immunoSEQ multiplex PCR; TCRdb stores just in-frame clones and leaves some out. Here the sample spans roughly 120,000 clones, 73% being singletons. Study observations and caveats: It is likely that the observed cluster of highly shared sequence variants was a sequencing artifact. Rates of TCR association differed by HLA locus in a later analysis, with DRB1 highest and HLA-C lowest. Later genetic work tied a missense DCLRE1C variant to beta-chain V and J trimming.

Sequencing input: PBMCs. The clonotype originates from a woman in her thirties or forties in good health and CMV-seropositive.

CDR3 sequence reads: CASRPGQGAEQYF. The CDR3 DNA is TGCGCCAGCAGACCGGGACAGGGGGCAGAGCAGTACTTC. J is TRBJ2-7 and V is TRBV10-2; 12 nucleotides align to TRBD1. V was pared by 6 bases and J by 7 bases, with 4 bases of the junction left unmatched. Germline CDR1 and CDR2: WSHSY and SAAADI. The length of the CDR3 is 13 residues.